A single sample gave rise to the 24 T cell receptor beta chains below, sequenced in a study of cytomegalovirus exposure and HLA in healthy donors. Primers for the PCR totalled 60 Vbeta and 13 Jbeta. Data came from immunoSEQ multiplex PCR; TCRdb stores just in-frame clones and leaves some out. The repertoire includes 85,000 to 130,000 clones, around 80% of them detected once, and 5% to 7% sits in the top ten. Sample: PBMCs. The receptor source for this set is a woman aged 45-59 years in good health and CMV-seropositive.

The rearrangement uses TRBV5-1 and TRBJ2-7, with D tentatively TRBD2 (6 bases). The germline V and J ends were trimmed by 0 bases and 3 bases, with 7 bases remaining between them. Looked up from germline, CDR1 is SGHRS and CDR2 is YFSETQ. The CDR3 sequence is 13 residues long. The CDR3: CASSLEGLYEQYF. CDR3 sequence (DNA): TGCGCCAGCAGCTTGGAGGGACTCTACGAGCAGTACTTC.

This clone was observed once. V gene TRBV7-9 combines with J gene TRBJ1-2; D gene uncertain. CDR3 length: 14 residues. Trimming stripped 1 base from V and 4 bases from J, with 10 bases between. Germline-derived CDR1 and CDR2 are SEHNR and FQNEAQ (reference sequence). The CDR3, as DNA: TGTGCCAGCAGCTTAGTGATGGGGAGCTATGGCTACACCTTC. Protein: CASSLVMGSYGYTF.

In the case of this clone: The junction departs from the called germline gene at one end, perhaps through a read error. The rearrangement uses TRBV7-2 and TRBJ2-3, with TRBD2 identical over 12 bases. CDR3 size: 12 residues. The germline V gene has CDR1 SGHTA and CDR2 FQGNSA. The CDR3, as DNA: TGTGCCAGCAGCTTGCTAGCGGGGGGGCCGGATTTT. It yields the protein CASSLLAGGPDF.

The V and J genes are TRBV7-9 and TRBJ2-1, with D possibly being TRBD1 (6 bases). The V and J ends lost 5 bases and 7 bases respectively, with 15 bases between them. The CDR3 covers 14 residues. CDR1 SEHNR and CDR2 FQNEAQ come from the germline V gene (reference sequence). The CDR3 DNA reads TGTGCCAGCAGCCGATGGGGGCGGCGAAATGAGCAGTTCTTC. Its protein is CASSRWGRRNEQFF.

This clone was seen more than once but under ten times. The rearrangement joins TRBV6-6 to TRBJ1-1; TRBD1 aligns across 7 bases. V lost 5 bases, J lost 2 bases, and 8 bases stayed unmatched. There are 15 residues in the CDR3. Per the germline V gene, CDR1 is MNHNY and CDR2 is SVGAGI (reference sequence). CDR3 protein: CASSHGQVINTEAFF. CDR3 DNA sequence: TGTGCCAGCAGTCATGGACAGGTGATAAACACTGAAGCTTTCTTT.

This sequence joins TRBV7-3 and TRBJ2-1; D is possibly TRBD2 (6 bases). In germline, CDR1 is SGHTA, CDR2 FQGTGA. The CDR3 runs to 12 residues. Trimming pared 5 bases from V and 8 bases from J, leaving 10 bases between. The CDR3 here is CASSQGGDEQFF. CDR3 bases: TGTGCCAGCAGCCAAGGAGGGGATGAGCAGTTCTTC.

The chain uses TRBV28 and TRBJ2-2, with a tentative D call TRBD1 (6 bases). Germline loops: CDR1 MDHEN, CDR2 SYDVKM. V lost 7 bases and J 4 bases, leaving 13 bases between the germline ends. There are 14 residues in the CDR3. The CDR3: CASTWQGLTGELFF. The DNA of the CDR3 is TGTGCCAGCACTTGGCAGGGGCTCACCGGGGAGCTGTTTTTT. Full variable domain (rest looked up from reference TRBV28 and TRBJ2-2): DVKVTQSSRYLVKRTGEKVFLECVQDMDHENMFWYRQDPGLGLRLIYFSYDVKMKEKGDIPEGYSVSREKKERFSLILESASTNQTSMYLCASTWQGLTGELFFGEGSRLTVL.

This clone has only a few counts. The V gene is TRBV4-1, the J gene TRBJ1-6; 7 nucleotides agree with TRBD1. The ends lost 5 bases at V and 5 bases at J; junction bases unmatched: 9. The CDR3 runs to 16 residues. Per the germline V gene, CDR1 is MGHRA and CDR2 is YSYEKL. CDR3 loop: CASSTRQGFDNSPLHF. CDR3 in DNA: TGCGCCAGCAGCACTCGACAGGGTTTCGATAATTCACCCCTCCACTTT.

This clone came up a few times. This rearrangement joins TRBV19 to TRBJ2-5, with 9 bases matching TRBD1. This CDR3 contains 14 residues. V gave up 6 bases and J gave up 9 bases; unmatched junction bases: 11. Germline V gene sequence: CDR1 LNHDA, CDR2 SQIVND (reference sequence). The CDR3 is CASSPGQGPKAQYF. The DNA of the CDR3 is TGTGCCAGTAGCCCGGGACAGGGTCCAAAGGCCCAGTACTTC.

Details on this clone: A read error may produce the germline difference seen at one junction end. The chain combines TRBV30 with TRBJ1-1; a possible D gene is TRBD1 (6 bases). Looked up from germline, CDR1 is GTSNPN and CDR2 is SVGIG (reference sequence). There are 14 residues in the CDR3. The CDR3 sequence is CAWSVGGKMTGAFF. The CDR3 nucleotides are TGTGCCTGGAGTGTTGGGGGCAAGATGACTGGAGCTTTCTTT.

The V gene is TRBV18, the J gene TRBJ1-4, with unresolved D. The germline gives CDR1 KGHSH, CDR2 LQKENI. The CDR3 is made up of 16 amino acids. Trimming removed 2 bases at V and 1 base at J, with 11 bases between. CDR3 loop: CASSPVRELTNEKLFF. In DNA form, the CDR3 reads TGTGCCAGCTCACCAGTGAGGGAATTAACTAATGAAAAACTGTTTTTT.

V usage is TRBV7-3 and J usage is TRBJ2-1, with D possibly matching TRBD2 (6 bases). Germline-derived CDR1 and CDR2 are SGHTA and FQGTGA. Deletions cut 5 bases from V and 0 bases from J, with 20 bases between. This CDR3 has 18 amino acids. The CDR3 region is CASSPYYSGVSSYNEQFF. The CDR3 DNA follows: TGTGCCAGCAGCCCTTACTATAGCGGAGTTAGCTCCTACAATGAGCAGTTCTTC. Full variable domain (rest looked up from reference TRBV7-3 and TRBJ2-1): GAGVSQTPSNKVTEKGKYVELRCDPISGHTALYWYRQSLGQGPEFLIYFQGTGAADDSGLPNDRFFAVRPEGSVSTLKIQRTERGDSAVYLCASSPYYSGVSSYNEQFFGPGTRLTVL.

This clone was observed a few times. V and J are TRBV6-1 and TRBJ1-4; 10 bases agree with TRBD1. Germline CDR1 is MNHNS and CDR2 is SASEGT. The CDR3 is made up of 14 amino acids. Trimming took 5 bases from V and 8 from J; bases not matched to a gene: 5. The CDR3 loop is CASSQTGGREKLFF. As DNA, the CDR3 is TGTGCCAGCAGTCAGACAGGGGGCAGAGAAAAACTGTTTTTT.

The V call is TRBV7-2, the J call TRBJ2-7; TRBD1 agrees at 9 bases. V gave up 5 bases and J gave up 3 bases; unmatched junction bases: 5. Germline CDR1 and CDR2: SGHTA and FQGNSA. This CDR3 comprises 14 residues. CDR3 DNA sequence: TGTGCCAGCAGCCCGCAGACAGGGGGCTACGAGCAGTACTTC. It is translated as CASSPQTGGYEQYF.

The chain uses TRBV7-9 and TRBJ2-7, with D possibly being TRBD1 (7 bases). The CDR3 has 16 amino acids. V was trimmed by 4 bases and J by 2 bases, leaving 18 bases between them. Germline CDR1 reads SEHNR; CDR2 reads FQNEAQ (reference sequence). The CDR3 here is CASSSRTQGGAYEQYF. As DNA, the CDR3 is TGTGCCAGCAGCTCAAGAACTCAGGGGGGAGCCTACGAGCAGTACTTC.

The chain couples TRBV5-1 to TRBJ1-3, with a tentative D call TRBD1 (6 bases). The CDR3 is made up of 16 amino acids. The V end lost 4 bases, the J end lost 2 bases, and 16 bases lay between the germline ends. Per the germline V gene, CDR1 is SGHRS and CDR2 is YFSETQ. CDR3 nucleotides: TGCGCCAGCAGCCTGAGCGGGGGGCTCACTGGAAACACCATATATTTT. Amino acid sequence: CASSLSGGLTGNTIYF. The whole variable domain, filled in from reference TRBV5-1 and TRBJ1-3, reads KAGVTQTPRYLIKTRGQQVTLSCSPISGHRSVSWYQQTPGQGLQFLFEYFSETQRNKGNFPGRFSGRQFSNSRSEMNVSTLELGDSALYLCASSLSGGLTGNTIYFGEGSWLTVV.

The chain employs TRBV19 and TRBJ1-5; 8 nucleotides line up with TRBD1. This CDR3 has 15 amino acids. CDR1 is LNHDA, CDR2 SQIVND, per germline (reference sequence). J was trimmed by 0 bases and V by 3 bases; bases with no gene match: 1. As DNA, the CDR3 is TGTGCCAGTAGTATGGGACAGGCTAGCAATCAGCCCCAGCATTTT. Translated: CASSMGQASNQPQHF.

The chain couples TRBV23-1 to TRBJ2-7, with 8 nucleotides matching TRBD1. TRBV23-1 is flagged as an ORF with uncertain function. This CDR3 is 14 amino acids long. J lost 2 bases, V lost 6 bases, and 6 bases had no gene match. The CDR3 region is CASSVDRETYEQYF. In nucleotides, the CDR3 is TGCGCCAGCAGCGTGGACAGGGAGACCTACGAGCAGTACTTC.

The chain recombines TRBV2 with TRBJ1-2, with no clear D. The germline gives CDR1 SNHLY, CDR2 FYNNEI. The germline V and J ends were trimmed by 6 bases and 4 bases, with 6 bases remaining between them. The CDR3 has 11 amino acids. The CDR3, as DNA: TGTGCCAGCAGGCAGTCCTATGGCTACACCTTC. This codes for CASRQSYGYTF.

The chain has TRBV19 and TRBJ1-6, with TRBD1 identical over 9 bases. Trimming removed 4 bases from V and 7 bases from J; junction bases left unmatched: 8. The CDR3 totals 16 residues. Germline lookup yields CDR1 LNHDA and CDR2 SQIVND (reference sequence). In nucleotides, the CDR3 is TGTGCCAGTAGTACCTTAGGGACAGGGCGGAATTCACCCCTCCACTTT. Translation gives CASSTLGTGRNSPLHF.

The chain couples TRBV27 to TRBJ1-1; perhaps TRBD1 as D (5 bases). The germline CDR1 and CDR2 sequences are MNHEY and SMNVEV (reference sequence). The CDR3 covers 13 residues. V lost 8 bases, J lost 3 bases, and 13 bases lay in between. CDR3 bases: TGTGCCAGCCTCCCCAGGGATTACACTGAAGCTTTCTTT. This translates into CASLPRDYTEAFF.

The V call is TRBV12-5, the J call TRBJ2-3; D remains ambiguous. This CDR3 is built from 12 residues. Trimming left V 5 bases short and J 5 bases short, with 8 bases between. The germline V gene encodes CDR1 LGHNT and CDR2 FRNRAP. As DNA, the CDR3 is TGTGCTAGTGGTCTCGAGGTAGATACGCAGTATTTT. It encodes CASGLEVDTQYF. Variable domain in full (rest from reference TRBV12-5 and TRBJ2-3): DARVTQTPRHKVTEMGQEVTMRCQPILGHNTVFWYRQTMMQGLELLAYFRNRAPLDDSGMPKDRFSAEMPDATLATLKIQPSEPRDSAVYFCASGLEVDTQYFGPGTRLTVL.

The CDR3 DNA is TGTGCCAGCAGCGGGGACAGGGGGCTTGAGCAGTTCTTC. Its protein product is CASSGDRGLEQFF. The V and J genes are TRBV9 and TRBJ2-1; 12 bases align to TRBD1. This CDR3 has 13 amino acids. Germline loops: CDR1 SGDLS, CDR2 YYNGEE. Trimming took 3 bases from V and 9 from J; bases not matched to a gene: 1.

The V call is TRBV6-5, the J call TRBJ2-7, with 7 bases aligning to TRBD1. This CDR3 is built from 14 residues. CDR1 and CDR2 from the germline V gene are MNHEY and SVGAGI. V shed 0 bases and J 4 bases; nucleotides not matched to a gene: 3. CDR3 loop: CASSYSQGVYEQYF. The CDR3, as DNA: TGTGCCAGCAGTTACTCTCAGGGGGTATACGAGCAGTACTTC.